Listed here are 9 T cell receptor beta chains from one sample, sequenced in a study of T cell changes during pregnancy in multiple sclerosis. Generated by immunoSEQ multiplex PCR, the TCRdb table keeps only in-frame clones and is missing some. This sample has 85,000 to 90,000 clones, with approximately 90% found just once. The sample in question was peripheral blood, obtained in the first trimester of pregnancy. Source of these receptors: a female donor in good health, enrolled as a control in a pregnancy study.

V gene TRBV5-4 combines with J gene TRBJ1-4; TRBD1 aligns across 9 bases. V shed 3 bases and J 2 bases; nucleotides not matched to a gene: 5. Germline-derived CDR1 and CDR2 are SGHNT and YYREEE (reference sequence). CDR3 size: 16 residues. The CDR3 protein is CASSSGTGKTNEKLFF. CDR3 bases: TGTGCCAGCAGCTCGGGGACAGGGAAGACTAATGAAAAACTGTTTTTT.

The rearrangement uses TRBV4-1 and TRBJ1-6, with D perhaps matching TRBD1 (6 bases). Germline CDR1 reads MGHRA; CDR2 reads YSYEKL. This CDR3 has 16 amino acids. V was shortened by 5 bases and J by 3 bases, with 14 bases between the two germline ends. The DNA for the CDR3 is TGCGCCAGCAGCTTGAACAGGGACAACTATAATTCACCCCTCCACTTT. Translated, it gives CASSLNRDNYNSPLHF.

V usage is TRBV7-3 and J usage is TRBJ2-7; D ambiguous. The CDR3 length is 13 residues. Trimming cost V 2 bases and J 7 bases, with 12 bases left between them. Germline assignment: CDR1 SGHTA and CDR2 FQGTGA. CDR3 residues: CASSLAHLREQYF. In nucleotides, the CDR3 is TGTGCCAGCAGCTTAGCCCACCTACGAGAGCAGTACTTC.

This chain connects TRBV11-2 to TRBJ1-5; D is possibly TRBD1 (5 bases). The CDR3 runs 15 residues. Per the germline V gene, CDR1 is SGHAT and CDR2 is FQNNGV. Trimming took 5 bases from V and 1 from J, leaving 12 bases between them. The chain's CDR3 is CASSPGRGSNQPQHF. The CDR3 coding sequence is TGTGCCAGCAGCCCCGGTCGGGGGAGCAATCAGCCCCAGCATTTT.

This rearrangement joins TRBV5-4 to TRBJ1-2; possible D gene TRBD1, 5 bases. In germline, CDR1 is SGHNT, CDR2 YYREEE (reference sequence). V was shortened by 4 bases and J by 4 bases, with 11 bases between the two germline ends. The length of the CDR3 is 13 residues. This CDR3 reads CASSPGGFYGYTF. The CDR3 DNA reads as TGTGCCAGCAGCCCGGGGGGGTTCTATGGCTACACCTTC. The entire variable domain, with the rest obtained from reference TRBV5-4 and TRBJ1-2, is as follows: ETGVTQSPTHLIKTRGQQVTLRCSSQSGHNTVSWYQQALGQGPQFIFQYYREEENGRGNFPPRFSGLQFPNYSSELNVNALELDDSALYLCASSPGGFYGYTFGSGTRLTVV.

The chain uses TRBV4-2 and TRBJ2-3, with TRBD1 as a possible D gene (5 bases). CDR1 is LGHNA and CDR2 is YNFKEQ in the germline V gene. V was shortened by 3 bases and J by 2 bases, with 15 bases between the two germline ends. The CDR3 sequence is 16 residues long. The CDR3 protein is CASSHFTGDLTDTQYF. In nucleotides, the CDR3 is TGTGCCAGCAGCCACTTCACAGGAGACCTCACAGATACGCAGTATTTT.

This chain uses TRBV6-1 with TRBJ1-2; 7 bases align to TRBD1. The CDR3 totals 17 residues. The germline CDR1 and CDR2 sequences are MNHNS and SASEGT. J lost 8 bases, V lost 4 bases, and 19 bases had no gene match. The CDR3 sequence is CASSARQGRGTGGGYTF. The CDR3 nucleotides read TGTGCCAGCAGTGCCCGACAGGGACGCGGCACAGGTGGGGGCTACACCTTC.

This clone was seen only once. J is TRBJ1-1 and V is TRBV19; 7 bases are a match to TRBD1. V trimming: 0 bases; J trimming: 10 bases; junction bases outside the gene matches: 5. This CDR3 comprises 13 residues. Per germline, CDR1 LNHDA and CDR2 SQIVND (reference sequence). DNA for the CDR3: TGTGCCAGTAGTATAGATCCGAACAGGGGAGCTTTCTTT. Translating it yields CASSIDPNRGAFF.

The V and J genes are TRBV6-5 and TRBJ1-1; 11 bases line up with TRBD1. Unmatched junction bases numbered 4, after V lost 0 bases and J lost 4 bases. The CDR3 is made up of 16 amino acids. CDR1 and CDR2 (germline): MNHEY, SVGAGI. The CDR3 nucleotides are TGTGCCAGCAGTTACTCTGGACAGGGGGCCGTCACTGAAGCTTTCTTT. The encoded protein is CASSYSGQGAVTEAFF.